Listed below are T cell receptor beta chains from one sample, sequenced in a study of T cell repertoires in cytomegalovirus infection. TCRdb reprocessed the reads with MiXCR, giving one entry per CDR3 protein. The sample includes some 180,000 distinct CDR3 sequences, 17% of them seen just once. Sample: CD8+ T cells from PBMCs. These receptors were obtained from a human donor in good health (CMV status not recorded). Some clones in this sample may be carry-over from other donors' samples. The CDR3 runs from the conserved cysteine through the conserved F or W. A D gene is named only where the DNA matches it firmly. Clone size appears in some rows only: once, few, many, or a class for an expanded clone.

j_call v_call clone_size d_call cdr3_length cdr3_aa cdr3_nt
TRBJ1-5 TRBV4-3 NA NA 16 CASSQDLTQHNQPQHF TGCGCCAGCAGCCAAGATCTCACACAACACAATCAGCCCCAGCATTTT
TRBJ2-2 TRBV20-1 few TRBD1 15 CSARDGTGDTGELFF TGCAGTGCTAGAGATGGAACAGGGGACACCGGGGAGCTGTTTTTT
TRBJ2-5 TRBV28 few NA 11 CASCIQETQYF TGTGCCAGCTGCATACAAGAGACCCAGTACTTC
TRBJ2-2 TRBV7-8 many TRBD1 19 CASSLGDRDPSTNTGELFF TGTGCCAGCAGCTTAGGAGACAGGGACCCAAGTACGAACACCGGGGAGCTGTTTTTT
TRBJ1-1 TRBV6-2/TRBV6-3 NA NA 13 CASSWGGRTEAFF TGTGCCAGCAGTTGGGGGGGAAGAACTGAAGCTTTCTTT
TRBJ2-5 TRBV7-6 NA NA 15 CASSLATGAQETQYF TGTGCCAGCAGCTTAGCGACCGGGGCACAAGAGACCCAGTACTTC
TRBJ2-5 TRBV29-1 many TRBD1 13 CSVGSGTGGTQYF TGCAGCGTTGGATCCGGAACAGGGGGGACCCAGTACTTC
TRBJ1-2 TRBV6-2/TRBV6-3 NA NA 12 CASSYLGESYTF TGTGCCAGCAGTTACTTGGGGGAATCCTACACCTTC
TRBJ1-1 TRBV28 NA NA 14 CASSLVGGDTEAFF TGTGCCAGCAGTTTAGTCGGCGGGGACACTGAAGCTTTCTTT
TRBJ2-7 TRBV5-6 few NA 16 CASSVHRVGAWDEQYF TGTGCCAGCAGCGTTCACAGGGTCGGGGCCTGGGACGAGCAGTACTTC
TRBJ1-1 TRBV9 NA TRBD1 15 CASSASLTGGSEAFF TGTGCCAGCAGCGCGTCACTTACAGGGGGCTCTGAAGCTTTCTTT
TRBJ2-1 TRBV7-2 NA NA 10 CATKGNEQFF TGTGCCACCAAGGGGAATGAGCAGTTCTTC
TRBJ2-5 TRBV7-9 few TRBD1 14 CASSWDRDQETQYF TGTGCCAGCAGCTGGGACAGGGACCAAGAGACCCAGTACTTC
TRBJ1-1 TRBV15 few NA 13 CATTQSWNTEAFF TGTGCCACCACCCAGAGTTGGAACACTGAAGCTTTCTTT
TRBJ2-1 TRBV7-9 NA NA 12 CASSLDRREQFF TGTGCCAGCAGCCTCGACAGAAGGGAGCAGTTCTTC
TRBJ1-2 TRBV11-2 NA TRBD1 14 CASSSQGEGGGYTF TGTGCCAGCAGCTCGCAGGGGGAAGGGGGTGGCTACACCTTC
TRBJ1-2 TRBV6-2/TRBV6-3 many NA 16 CASSYQEGVDRSGYTF TGTGCCAGCAGTTACCAGGAGGGGGTTGATCGAAGTGGCTACACCTTC
TRBJ2-1 TRBV7-8 NA TRBD2 16 CASSLIWTSGANEQFF TGTGCCAGCAGCTTAATCTGGACTAGCGGGGCTAATGAGCAGTTCTTC
TRBJ1-6 TRBV28 few TRBD1 16 CASTILTGGKNSPLHF TGTGCCAGCACCATACTGACAGGGGGTAAAAATTCACCCCTCCACTTT
TRBJ2-3 TRBV2 few NA 16 CASRGRGPAVTDTQYF TGTGCCAGCAGAGGGCGGGGCCCGGCGGTCACAGATACGCAGTATTTT
TRBJ1-2 TRBV7-9 few TRBD1 17 CASSLPGQAKKDYGYTF TGTGCCAGCAGCTTACCGGGACAGGCCAAGAAAGACTATGGCTACACCTTC
TRBJ2-2 TRBV2 NA NA 9 CASGLPILF TGTGCCAGCGGCTTACCAATACTTTTT
TRBJ1-1 TRBV9 many NA 11 CASSPGTEAFF TGTGCCAGCAGCCCGGGGACTGAAGCTTTCTTT
TRBJ2-2 TRBV7-9 few TRBD2 17 CATTSLLAVAGTGELFF TGTGCCACTACGAGTTTACTAGCGGTTGCGGGGACCGGGGAGCTGTTTTTT
TRBJ2-7 TRBV11-3 few NA 13 CASSQGHPYEQYF TGTGCCAGCAGCCAAGGGCACCCCTACGAGCAGTACTTC
TRBJ1-1 TRBV29-1 once NA 15 CSVEPWRDMNTEAFF TGCAGCGTTGAACCGTGGAGGGACATGAACACTGAAGCTTTCTTT